The 27 T cell receptor beta chains reported below all come from one sample, sequenced in a study of T cells after yellow fever vaccination. TCRdb reprocessed the 5' RACE reads with MiXCR, giving one entry per CDR3 protein. The sample lists 500,000 to 700,000 distinct CDR3 sequences, approximately 21% seen once, with 14% in the top ten. The specimen comprised PBMCs, sampled 15 days after the yellow fever booster vaccination. These receptors were taken from a young man who received the YFV17D yellow fever vaccine.

V gene TRBV5-8 combines with J gene TRBJ1-2; D is ambiguous. V was pared by 0 bases and J by 4 bases, with 7 bases between. In germline, CDR1 is SGHTS, CDR2 YDEGEE. The CDR3 totals 13 residues. The CDR3 here is CASSLVAAYGYTF. For the CDR3, the DNA is TGTGCCAGCAGCTTGGTGGCAGCCTATGGCTACACCTTC.

This clonotype has a handful of counts. The chain joins TRBV7-9 to TRBJ2-4; D is uncertain. V was pared by 10 bases and J by 3 bases, with 13 bases between. The CDR3 has 13 amino acids. The V gene's germline CDR1 is SEHNR and CDR2 FQNEAQ (reference sequence). In nucleotides, the CDR3 is TGTGCCACGACCGGCGGCGGCAAAAACATTCAGTACTTC. Encoded protein: CATTGGGKNIQYF.

This clonotype was seen just once. This chain joins TRBV30 and TRBJ2-5; tentatively, D is TRBD2 (5 bases). Germline V gives CDR1 GTSNPN, CDR2 SVGIG (reference sequence). V was cut by 4 bases and J by 4 bases, with 10 bases left in between. The CDR3 has 12 amino acids. The CDR3 coding sequence is TGTGCCTGGACCCCGGCGGGAGAGACCCAGTACTTC. This gives the protein CAWTPAGETQYF.

The chain uses TRBV28 and TRBJ2-5; D is uncertain. Germline CDR1 and CDR2: MDHEN and SYDVKM. The CDR3 length is 15 residues. This CDR3 is CAISLGKGPAETQYF. The CDR3 DNA reads as TGTGCTATCAGTTTAGGGAAAGGGCCAGCGGAGACCCAGTACTTC.

The J gene is TRBJ2-1, the V gene TRBV14; D is ambiguous. The CDR3 totals 15 residues. Germline values: CDR1 SGHDN, CDR2 FVKESK. The germline V and J ends were trimmed by 3 bases and 4 bases, with 13 bases remaining between them. CDR3 amino acids: CASSHGYILYNEQFF. The CDR3 DNA reads as TGTGCCAGCAGCCATGGATACATACTATACAATGAGCAGTTCTTC.

This clonotype was recorded a few times. The chain joins TRBV7-2 to TRBJ1-1; 8 nucleotides match TRBD1. The CDR3 length is 15 residues. Germline-derived CDR1 and CDR2 are SGHTA and FQGNSA. The V gene end was trimmed by 1 base and the J gene end by 5 bases; junction bases not matched to a gene: 6. The chain's CDR3 is CASSLVATGETEAFF. For the CDR3, the DNA is TGTGCCAGCAGCTTAGTTGCGACAGGGGAGACTGAAGCTTTCTTT. The full variable domain, in which reference TRBV7-2 and TRBJ1-1 provide the parts outside the CDR3, is GAGVSQSPSNKVTEKGKDVELRCDPISGHTALYWYRQSLGQGLEFLIYFQGNSAPDKSGLPSDRFSAERTGGSVSTLTIQRTQQEDSAVYLCASSLVATGETEAFFGQGTRLTVV.

This chain uses TRBV6-1 with TRBJ2-4, with 8 bases that match TRBD1. CDR1 MNHNS and CDR2 SASEGT come from the germline V gene. The CDR3 spans 15 residues. V trimming: 6 bases; J trimming: 9 bases; junction bases outside the gene matches: 13. The CDR3 is CASRTGEGGFTIQYF. The CDR3 DNA sequence: TGTGCCAGCAGGACAGGGGAAGGGGGTTTTACCATTCAGTACTTC.

The rearrangement links TRBV14 to TRBJ1-2, with 7 bases identical to TRBD1. The CDR3 runs 15 residues. After removal of 4 bases from V and 4 bases from J, the junction contained 9 bases not matched to a gene. Germline CDR1 is SGHDN and CDR2 is FVKESK. The CDR3 reads CASSLTGANFYGYTF. As DNA, the CDR3 is TGTGCCAGCAGCCTTACAGGGGCCAACTTCTATGGCTACACCTTC.

V gene TRBV24-1 combines with J gene TRBJ2-7, with D perhaps TRBD1 (6 bases). The V gene lost 5 bases and the J gene lost 1 base, with 11 bases spanning the gap. The CDR3 spans 14 residues. Germline CDR1 is KGHDR and CDR2 is SFDVKD. The CDR3 reads CATSGTGTSYEQYF. In DNA form, the CDR3 reads TGTGCCACCAGTGGAACAGGGACGTCCTACGAGCAGTACTTC.

This chain joins TRBV21-1 and TRBJ2-1. TRBV21-1 is a pseudogene segment. This CDR3 region has 10 residues. The CDR3 bases are TGTGCCAGCAGCAAATTAGAGCAGTTCTTC. Translation: CASSKLEQFF.

In its sample, this clonotype was seen a few times. This chain joins TRBV4-1 and TRBJ2-3; possibly TRBD2 for D (6 bases). Germline values: CDR1 MGHRA, CDR2 YSYEKL. The V and J ends lost 4 bases and 5 bases respectively, with 16 bases between them. The CDR3 contains 15 residues. The CDR3 protein is CASSLVEGLEDTQYF. DNA of the CDR3: TGCGCCAGCAGCCTAGTGGAGGGTTTAGAAGATACGCAGTATTTT.

V usage is TRBV6-2 or TRBV6-3 and J usage is TRBJ2-7; 7 bases are a match to TRBD1. CDR3 length: 13 amino acids. Germline V lookup: CDR1 MNHEY, CDR2 SVGEGT. Trimming removed 8 bases from V and 4 bases from J; junction bases left unmatched: 8. In DNA, the CDR3 is TGTGCCAGCGCCTTCGACAGGGAGTACGAGCAGTACTTC. It translates to CASAFDREYEQYF.

This clonotype was counted ten times or more. V usage is TRBV5-1 and J usage is TRBJ2-7; 9 bases fit TRBD2. The germline V gene has CDR1 SGHRS and CDR2 YFSETQ. Trimming removed 4 bases from V and 5 bases from J; junction bases left unmatched: 10. The CDR3 consists of 15 residues. The CDR3 reads CASSRVVSGSDEQYF. The CDR3 coding sequence is TGCGCCAGCAGCAGGGTTGTTAGCGGGAGTGACGAGCAGTACTTC.

The chain uses TRBV6-1 and TRBJ1-1; D ambiguous. The germline V and J ends were trimmed by 2 bases and 0 bases, with 7 bases remaining between them. This CDR3 has 14 residues. Germline CDR1 MNHNS, CDR2 SASEGT. The CDR3 protein is CASSEKGMNTEAFF. The CDR3 DNA sequence: TGTGCCAGCAGTGAAAAGGGCATGAACACTGAAGCTTTCTTT.

This clonotype has at least ten counts. The chain combines TRBV7-2 with TRBJ2-1, with unresolved D. This CDR3 spans 14 amino acids. Germline CDR1 is SGHTA and CDR2 is FQGNSA. Trimming removed 1 base from V and 11 bases from J, with 15 bases in between. CDR3 coding DNA: TGTGCCAGCAGCTTAGAGTTTTCGGAGACAAAGCAGTTCTTC. Amino acids: CASSLEFSETKQFF. The complete variable domain, with remaining parts taken from reference TRBV7-2 and TRBJ2-1, reads GAGVSQSPSNKVTEKGKDVELRCDPISGHTALYWYRQSLGQGLEFLIYFQGNSAPDKSGLPSDRFSAERTGGSVSTLTIQRTQQEDSAVYLCASSLEFSETKQFFGPGTRLTVL.

J is TRBJ2-3 and V is TRBV24-1; D may match TRBD1 or TRBD2 (5 bases each). The CDR3 runs 13 residues. Looked up from germline, CDR1 is KGHDR and CDR2 is SFDVKD. V was shortened by 7 bases and J by 5 bases, with 12 bases between the two germline ends. The CDR3 nucleotides read TGTGCCACCAGCTTAAAGAGGGGAGATACGCAGTATTTT. Translated: CATSLKRGDTQYF.

This clonotype was seen repeatedly, ten times or more. V usage is TRBV4-2 and J usage is TRBJ2-7, with TRBD2 matching over 11 bases. The CDR3 spans 16 residues. Germline assignment: CDR1 LGHNA and CDR2 YNFKEQ. Germline trimming cut 1 base from V and 5 bases from J; bases unmatched to any gene: 7. Here the CDR3 reads CASSQVLTSGRHEQYF. The CDR3 nucleotides read TGTGCCAGCAGCCAAGTTCTAACTAGCGGGAGACACGAGCAGTACTTC.

J is TRBJ1-1 and V is TRBV20-1; D gene unclear. The CDR3 totals 15 residues. Germline V lookup: CDR1 DFQATT, CDR2 SNEGSKA (reference sequence). Trimming removed 0 bases at V and 2 bases at J, with 13 bases between. For the CDR3, the DNA is TGCAGTGCTAGAGACGATGACAATATCAACACTGAAGCTTTCTTT. Translated, it gives CSARDDDNINTEAFF.

The rearrangement links TRBV27 to TRBJ2-7; 9 bases are shared with TRBD1. The CDR3 consists of 16 residues. Germline V gene lookup returns CDR1 MNHEY and CDR2 SMNVEV (reference sequence). V trimming: 3 bases; J trimming: 4 bases; junction bases outside the gene matches: 10. CDR3 residues: CASSFSGQGTLYEQYF. CDR3 in DNA: TGTGCCAGCAGTTTCTCCGGACAGGGGACCCTTTACGAGCAGTACTTC.

The chain employs TRBV12-3 or TRBV12-4 and TRBJ2-1; 7 bases map to TRBD2. This CDR3 spans 15 amino acids. V was pared by 6 bases and J by 6 bases, with 11 bases of the junction left unmatched. For the CDR3, the DNA is TGTGCCAGCAGCTCGACTAGCAGTCCGTCCAATGAGCAGTTCTTC. This codes for CASSSTSSPSNEQFF.

This chain joins TRBV20-1 and TRBJ2-4, with a weak D call TRBD2 (6 bases). There are 12 residues in the CDR3. The V and J ends lost 6 bases and 7 bases respectively, with 13 bases between them. Germline V CDR1 and CDR2: DFQATT, SNEGSKA (reference sequence). The CDR3 here is CSASFGSNIQYF. The CDR3 DNA reads as TGCAGTGCCAGCTTCGGGAGTAACATTCAGTACTTC.

The chain recombines TRBV5-5 with TRBJ2-7; TRBD1 agrees at 12 bases. Trimming removed 3 bases from V and 6 bases from J; junction bases left unmatched: 10. The CDR3 consists of 16 residues. In germline, CDR1 is SGHKS, CDR2 YYEKEE (reference sequence). This chain's CDR3 is CASSSRQGQGASEQYF. CDR3 bases: TGTGCCAGCAGCTCACGCCAGGGACAGGGGGCAAGCGAGCAGTACTTC.

The V gene is TRBV7-2, the J gene TRBJ2-5, with D perhaps TRBD2 (6 bases). The CDR3 sequence is 14 residues long. Germline loops: CDR1 SGHTA, CDR2 FQGNSA. Trimming pared 3 bases from V and 0 bases from J, leaving 8 bases between. The CDR3 loop is CASSFSGYQETQYF. CDR3 sequence (DNA): TGTGCCAGCAGCTTCAGCGGGTACCAAGAGACCCAGTACTTC.

There are a few counts of this clonotype. The rearrangement uses TRBV10-3 and TRBJ2-3; 9 bases match TRBD2. Germline lookup yields CDR1 ENHRY and CDR2 SYGVKD. There are 16 residues in the CDR3. J was trimmed by 2 bases and V by 2 bases; bases with no gene match: 5. Here the CDR3 DNA reads TGTGCCATCAGTGAGGGGACTAGCCTATTCACAGATACGCAGTATTTT. Its translation: CAISEGTSLFTDTQYF.

A few counts support this clonotype. The chain is built from TRBV6-2 or TRBV6-3 and TRBJ2-7, with 7 bases fitting TRBD2. Trimming at V came to 2 bases and at J to 6 bases, leaving 7 bases not matched to a gene. Looked up from germline, CDR1 is MNHEY and CDR2 is SVGEGT. The CDR3 is 14 amino acids. This CDR3 is CASSYVAGAGEQYF. DNA of the CDR3: TGTGCCAGCAGTTACGTCGCGGGAGCAGGCGAGCAGTACTTC.

The J gene is TRBJ2-2, the V gene TRBV2; 12 bases align to TRBD1. The germline V gene has CDR1 SNHLY and CDR2 FYNNEI. The CDR3 sequence is 16 residues long. Trimming at V came to 9 bases and at J to 3 bases, leaving 8 bases not matched to a gene. The CDR3: CARRGTGGADTGELFF. In DNA form, the CDR3 reads TGTGCCAGGCGGGGGACAGGGGGCGCGGACACCGGGGAGCTGTTTTTT.

This clonotype was counted between two and nine times. The chain uses TRBV12-3 or TRBV12-4 and TRBJ2-2; D is ambiguous. CDR3 length: 14 residues. V lost 5 bases and J 3 bases, leaving 10 bases between the germline ends. CDR3: CASSPVGYTGELFF. The DNA of the CDR3 is TGTGCCAGCAGTCCGGTGGGATACACCGGGGAGCTGTTTTTT.